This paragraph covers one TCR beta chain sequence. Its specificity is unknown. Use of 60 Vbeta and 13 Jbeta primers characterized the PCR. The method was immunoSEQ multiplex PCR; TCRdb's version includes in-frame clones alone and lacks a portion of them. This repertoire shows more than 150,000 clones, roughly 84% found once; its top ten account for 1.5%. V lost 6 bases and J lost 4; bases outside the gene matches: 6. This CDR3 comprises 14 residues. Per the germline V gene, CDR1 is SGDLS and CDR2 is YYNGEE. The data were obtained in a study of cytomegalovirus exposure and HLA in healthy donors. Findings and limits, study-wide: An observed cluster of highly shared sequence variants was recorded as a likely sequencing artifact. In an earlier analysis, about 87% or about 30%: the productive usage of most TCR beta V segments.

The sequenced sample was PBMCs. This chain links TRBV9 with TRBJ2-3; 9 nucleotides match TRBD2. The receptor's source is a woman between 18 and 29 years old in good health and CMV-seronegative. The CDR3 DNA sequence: TGTGCCAGCACCTCCGGGACTAGCCCAGATACGCAGTATTTT. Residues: CASTSGTSPDTQYF.